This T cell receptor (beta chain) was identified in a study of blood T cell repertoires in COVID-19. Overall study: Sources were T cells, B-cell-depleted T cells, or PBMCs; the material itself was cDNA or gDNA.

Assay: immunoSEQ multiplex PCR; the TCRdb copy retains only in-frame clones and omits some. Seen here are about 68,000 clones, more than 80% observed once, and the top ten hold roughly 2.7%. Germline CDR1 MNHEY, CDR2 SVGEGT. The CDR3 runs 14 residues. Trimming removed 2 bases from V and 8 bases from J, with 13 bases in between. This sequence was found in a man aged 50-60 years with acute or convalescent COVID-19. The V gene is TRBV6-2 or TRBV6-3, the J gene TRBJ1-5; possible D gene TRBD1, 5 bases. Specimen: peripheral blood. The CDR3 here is CASSYAGGVEPQHF. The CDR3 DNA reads TGTGCCAGCAGTTACGCGGGGGGAGTAGAGCCCCAGCATTTT.